This T cell receptor (beta chain) was recovered during a study of blood T cells in healthy people across ages. In this sample, this clonotype turned up a few times. For the second PCR, which ran for about 7 to 11 cycles, a sample-barcoded 5' primer and a J-beta primer mix were used. TCRdb used MiXCR to reprocess the 5' RACE reads, holding one entry per CDR3 protein. The sample holds over 1,300,000 distinct CDR3 sequences, around 59% seen once. The TCR was taken from a young man in good health. Material: blood.

CDR3 in DNA: TGTGCCACCAGCGAACGGATTATTTCACTAGCGGGAGTGGGCGAGCAGTACTTC. Its translation is CATSERIISLAGVGEQYF. The chain is built from TRBV15 and TRBJ2-5, with 11 positions matching TRBD2. The DNA end favors TRBJ2-7, so the J call may be wrong. Germline CDR1 is LNHNV and CDR2 is YYDKDF (reference sequence). The CDR3 sequence is 18 residues long.